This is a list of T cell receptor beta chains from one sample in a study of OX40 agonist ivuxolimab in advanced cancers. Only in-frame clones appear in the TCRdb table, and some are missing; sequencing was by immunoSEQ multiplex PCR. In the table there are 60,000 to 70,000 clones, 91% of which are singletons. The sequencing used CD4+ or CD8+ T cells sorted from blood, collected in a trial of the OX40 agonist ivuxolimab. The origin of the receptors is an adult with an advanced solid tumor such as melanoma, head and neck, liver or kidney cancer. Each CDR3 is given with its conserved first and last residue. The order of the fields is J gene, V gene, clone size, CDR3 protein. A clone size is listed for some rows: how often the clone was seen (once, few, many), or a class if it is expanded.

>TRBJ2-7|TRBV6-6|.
CASSYSIGTGDYEQYF
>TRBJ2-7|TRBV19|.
CASSILVFREQYF
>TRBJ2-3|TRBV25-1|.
CASSEWEGTDTQYF
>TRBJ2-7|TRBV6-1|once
CASSEARGRSSYEQYF
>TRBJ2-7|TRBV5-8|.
CASSLVYEQYF
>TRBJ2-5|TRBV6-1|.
CASSDDGHGAQYF
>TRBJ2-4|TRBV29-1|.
CSVFGGSQNIQYF
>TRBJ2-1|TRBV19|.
CASSILSVPGNEQFF
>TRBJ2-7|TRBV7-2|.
CASSLSLAEDGYEQYF
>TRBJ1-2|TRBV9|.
CASSVEHRDGYTF
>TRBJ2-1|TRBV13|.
CASSLFRATGGLDEQFF
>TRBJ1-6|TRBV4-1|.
CASSPSDSRFNNSPLHF
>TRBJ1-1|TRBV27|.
CASRSPGAWDTEAFF
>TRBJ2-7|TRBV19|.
CASSQDSYEQYF
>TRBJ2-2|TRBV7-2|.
CASSLESPLAIANTGELFF
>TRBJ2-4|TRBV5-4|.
CASSQDTREVNIQYF
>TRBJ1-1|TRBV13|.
CASSLRSGDFGTEAFF
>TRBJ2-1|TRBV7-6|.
CASSNDFLGLYNEQFF
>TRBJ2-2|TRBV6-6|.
CASSYFPGELFF
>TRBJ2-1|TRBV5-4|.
CASTWNQQKQFF
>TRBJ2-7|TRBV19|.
CASSIGYLTGRIYEQYF
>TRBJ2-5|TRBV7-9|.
CASSLGALHQETQYF
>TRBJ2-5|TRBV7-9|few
CASSFRQGAREETQYF
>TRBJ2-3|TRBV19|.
CASSIVPGILDTQYF
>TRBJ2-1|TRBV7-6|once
CASSREPGGSSYNEQFF
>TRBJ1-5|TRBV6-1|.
CASREDRSRAQHF
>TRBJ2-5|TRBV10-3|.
CAISVGTTPQETQYF
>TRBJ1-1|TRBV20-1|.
CSARTFTEAFF
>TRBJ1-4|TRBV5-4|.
CASSNGTGHEKLFF
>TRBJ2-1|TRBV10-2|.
CASGSGQTYNEQFF
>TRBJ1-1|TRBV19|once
CASSIAQPGTGGQRAFF
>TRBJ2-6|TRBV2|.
CASSEVGMESSGANVLTF
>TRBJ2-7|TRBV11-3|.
CASSLDASYEQYF
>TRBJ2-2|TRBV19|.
CASSGSWPDGGLFF
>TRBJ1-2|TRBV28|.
CASSSPWTGGGGGYTF
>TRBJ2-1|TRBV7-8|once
CASSDSRVVYNEQFF
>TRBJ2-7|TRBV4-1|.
CASSQDPSGQLLRYEQYF
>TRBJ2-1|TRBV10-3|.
CAISEQGVNEQFF
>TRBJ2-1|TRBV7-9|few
CASSPLVTSYNEQFF
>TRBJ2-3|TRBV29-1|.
CSVVVAGTDTQYF
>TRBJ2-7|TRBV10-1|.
CASSERQGRGEQYF
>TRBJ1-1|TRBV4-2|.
CASSQERVGTEAFF
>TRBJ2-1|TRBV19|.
CASSIGGNEQFF
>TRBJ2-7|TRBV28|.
CASRGTSGIYEQYF